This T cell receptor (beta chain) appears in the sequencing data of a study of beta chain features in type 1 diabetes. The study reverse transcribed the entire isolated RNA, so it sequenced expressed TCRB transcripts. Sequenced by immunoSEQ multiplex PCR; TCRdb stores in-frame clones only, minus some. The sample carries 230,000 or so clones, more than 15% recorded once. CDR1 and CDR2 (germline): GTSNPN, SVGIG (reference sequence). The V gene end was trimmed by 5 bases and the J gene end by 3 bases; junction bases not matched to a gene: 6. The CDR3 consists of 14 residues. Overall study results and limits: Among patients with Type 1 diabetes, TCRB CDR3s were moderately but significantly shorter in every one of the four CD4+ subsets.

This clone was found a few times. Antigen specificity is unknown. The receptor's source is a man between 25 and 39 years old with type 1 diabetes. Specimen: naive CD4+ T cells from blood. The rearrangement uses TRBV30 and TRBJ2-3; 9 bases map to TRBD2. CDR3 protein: CAWGAGGITDTQYF. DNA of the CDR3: TGTGCCTGGGGAGCGGGAGGTATAACAGATACGCAGTATTTT.